This TCR beta chain was identified during a study of T cell responses to AZD1222 COVID-19 vaccine (dated by TCRdb to the early 2020s). In the study overall: A total of approximately 240 trial participants underwent TCR sequencing, of whom 207 had received two doses of AZD1222 and some 26 had received two doses of the MenACWY control vaccine. Trial participants were enrolled into age subgroups of 18-55, 56-69 and 70-plus years, which contained approximately 150, 28 and 58 TCR-sequenced participants, respectively. The full study reports these points: CD4 TCRs associated with the vaccine covered the entire spike protein, and the dominant responses were in regions 160-218 and 743-854. The 56-69-year group was small, and its depth increase did not reach significance, likely because of low power. After two AZD1222 doses, both the breadth and the depth of spike-specific TCRs were significantly higher than at day 0 and than in MenACWY recipients. Participants were mostly white British and included more females than males, and it was suggested by the authors that clonal diversity may have been underestimated. Because no samples from the day 14 peak response were available, repertoires could be characterized only after the peak T cell response. Conclusions about previously exposed vaccinees are limited, since just 6 or 7 AZD1222 recipients were seropositive for SARS-CoV-2 at baseline. Reportedly, almost half of the unique spike-specific TCRs recognized epitopes lying outside the regions that are mutated in the B.1.351 and B.1.1.7 variants.

The CDR3 regions of human TCRbeta chains were analyzed by immunosequencing. In the source study's methods: TCRs in the repertoires were matched against a reference library of SARS-CoV-2-specific TCRs that had been generated with the MIRA antigen-specificity platform. Breadth was defined as the fraction of unique TCRs that were SARS-CoV-2-associated. Depth was defined as the fraction of total T cells that were SARS-CoV-2-associated. Using the MIRA data, each spike-specific TCR was assigned both to the spike region to which the TCR was reactive and to a CD4 or CD8 class. Log10-transformed breadth and depth values were compared by one-way ANOVA with Sidak's multiple comparisons tests. TCRdb took this table from immuneACCESS and kept in-frame rearrangements with V and J called. Such tables lack part of the clones; where checked against another copy, unresolved V genes explain under half of the gap, and the rest is unexplained. The V and J calls and clone size are taken from that table; D and trimming were inferred from the DNA. Within this sample are 150,000 to 200,000 clones, with around 88% of them counted one time only. About 9.9% of the sample is held by the ten biggest clonotypes.

According to the study, the label for this sample's time point signals: about 28 days (+/-7) after the second vaccine dose. Because spike-specific TCR depth and breadth did not differ between the two schedules, AZD1222 recipients who got a second dose at roughly 4 weeks were pooled with those who got a second dose at roughly 12 weeks. Samples from vaccinated people were obtained from the UK trials COV001 and COV002, which included a single-blind randomized controlled phase 2/3 trial of AZD1222 (ChAdOx1 nCoV-19) in healthy adults. For TCRbeta chain sequencing, PBMC samples were collected from trial participants at day 0 and at day 28 after the second dose. Trimming leaves V shorter by 0 bases and J shorter by 4 bases, with the junction holding 12 bases beyond the gene matches. CDR1 and CDR2 are drawn from the germline V gene: SGHRS, YFSETQ. Including the terminal cysteine and phenylalanine, the CDR3 comprises 18 residues. The DNA shown is the 54-base CDR3, in frame from base 1.

Turning to this clone: Its target antigen remains unknown. It has no much larger one-base neighbor in the sample; base qualities were not kept.

The sample consisted of peripheral blood, taken 28 days after the second AZD1222 dose. This receptor was obtained from an adult who received the AZD1222 COVID-19 vaccine. In this chain, TRBV5-1 is recombined with TRBJ2-5, with 10 central nucleotides matching TRBD2. At the DNA level, the sequence is TGCGCCAGCAGCTTGGAGGCTAGCGGGGGCCACTACCCAGAGACCCAGTACTTC. This gives the protein CASSLEASGGHYPETQYF.